This entry lists 18 T cell receptor beta chains sequenced from one sample in a study of T cell responses to AZD1222 COVID-19 vaccine. The repertoire was sequenced with immunoSEQ multiplex PCR; TCRdb's copy has only in-frame clones and lacks some. This sample has about 78,000 clones, with 87% found just once. The sequencing here drew on peripheral blood, taken on day 0 of AZD1222 vaccination. The receptors were sampled from an adult in good health.

The rearrangement links TRBV9 to TRBJ1-4; possibly TRBD1 for D (5 bases). Germline V lookup: CDR1 SGDLS, CDR2 YYNGEE. This CDR3 has 16 residues. The V and J ends lost 4 bases and 7 bases respectively, with 20 bases between them. The CDR3 nucleotides read TGTGCCAGCAGCCCCAAATATGGGTGGGGCAGTGAAAAACTGTTTTTT. It yields the protein CASSPKYGWGSEKLFF.

The chain employs TRBV4-2 and TRBJ1-5; possibly TRBD1 for D (5 bases). The V gene lost 4 bases and the J gene lost 3 bases, with 19 bases spanning the gap. Germline V gene data show CDR1 as LGHNA and CDR2 as YNFKEQ. The CDR3 covers 17 residues. The DNA for the CDR3 is TGTGCCAGCAGCCTTACACCGGGACCGGAATCCAATCAGCCCCAGCATTTT. It codes for CASSLTPGPESNQPQHF.

The rearrangement joins TRBV24-1 to TRBJ1-3; perhaps TRBD1 as D (5 bases). This CDR3 spans 13 amino acids. Germline CDR1 is KGHDR and CDR2 is SFDVKD. Trimming shortened V by 5 bases and J by 4 bases, and 8 bases separated the two germline ends. CDR3 sequence (DNA): TGTGCCACCAGTGCATCAGGGGGAAACACCATATATTTT. Protein: CATSASGGNTIYF.

This clone was seen just once. This chain joins TRBV2 and TRBJ2-3; no definite D call. Trimming took 4 bases from V and 6 from J, leaving 8 bases between them. This CDR3 has 12 amino acids. Germline V gene lookup returns CDR1 SNHLY and CDR2 FYNNEI. This chain's CDR3 is CASSVLGDTQYF. DNA for the CDR3: TGTGCCAGCAGTGTATTAGGGGATACGCAGTATTTT.

The chain carries TRBV11-2 and TRBJ1-2; weak D call: TRBD1 (6 bases). The V and J ends lost 4 bases and 8 bases respectively, with 20 bases between them. This CDR3 region has 15 residues. The germline gives CDR1 SGHAT, CDR2 FQNNGV. The CDR3, as DNA: TGTGCCAGCAGCTCGCACTCTGGACAGCCTTTGGGCTACACCTTC. Translation gives CASSSHSGQPLGYTF. Using reference TRBV11-2 and TRBJ1-2 for the parts outside the CDR3, the full variable domain is EAGVAQSPRYKIIEKRQSVAFWCNPISGHATLYWYQQILGQGPKLLIQFQNNGVVDDSQLPKDRFSAERLKGVDSTLKIQPAKLEDSAVYLCASSSHSGQPLGYTFGSGTRLTVV.

V is TRBV5-4 and J is TRBJ1-2, with 7 bases lining up with TRBD1. Trimming cost V 4 bases and J 0 bases; bases outside gene matches: 9. Germline lookup yields CDR1 SGHNT and CDR2 YYREEE (reference sequence). This CDR3 region has 16 residues. CDR3 DNA sequence: TGTGCCAGCAGCACGGGACAGAGCTTTACTAACTATGGCTACACCTTC. This translates into CASSTGQSFTNYGYTF. Full variable domain (remainder filled in from reference TRBV5-4 and TRBJ1-2): ETGVTQSPTHLIKTRGQQVTLRCSSQSGHNTVSWYQQALGQGPQFIFQYYREEENGRGNFPPRFSGLQFPNYSSELNVNALELDDSALYLCASSTGQSFTNYGYTFGSGTRLTVV.

This sequence joins TRBV28 and TRBJ2-1; 8 nucleotides line up with TRBD1. The V gene's germline CDR1 is MDHEN and CDR2 SYDVKM. This CDR3 has 16 residues. V gave up 5 bases and J gave up 1 base; unmatched junction bases: 7. CDR3 residues: CASSGRTGWSYNEQFF. In DNA, the CDR3 is TGTGCCAGCAGTGGTCGGACAGGGTGGTCCTACAATGAGCAGTTCTTC.

The chain links TRBV7-8 to TRBJ2-1; the match to TRBD2 covers 10 bases. Germline trimming cut 5 bases from V and 15 bases from J; bases unmatched to any gene: 7. CDR3 length: 12 amino acids. Looked up from germline, CDR1 is SGHVS and CDR2 is FQNEAQ. This CDR3 reads CASSPSGRGLFF. The CDR3 DNA reads as TGTGCCAGCAGCCCTAGCGGGAGAGGGCTGTTCTTC.

The chain carries TRBV28 and TRBJ1-2; D gene unclear. Per the germline V gene, CDR1 is MDHEN and CDR2 is SYDVKM. V shed 3 bases and J shed 8 bases, with 13 bases lying between them. CDR3 length: 13 amino acids. As DNA, the CDR3 is TGTGCCAGCAGTTTGGGGAGGCTAGGGGGCTACACCTTC. Its protein product is CASSLGRLGGYTF.

CDR3 amino acids: CAISRGLAGGFTDTQYF. In DNA, the CDR3 is TGTGCCATCAGCCGAGGACTAGCGGGAGGATTCACAGATACGCAGTATTTT. This chain connects TRBV10-3 to TRBJ2-3; TRBD2 aligns across 14 bases. CDR1 ENHRY and CDR2 SYGVKD come from the germline V gene. After removal of 6 bases from V and 2 bases from J, the junction contained 7 bases not matched to a gene. This CDR3 comprises 17 residues.

The rearrangement uses TRBV11-3 and TRBJ2-5; a weak D match, TRBD1 (5 bases). The CDR3 length is 15 residues. Per the germline V gene, CDR1 is SGHNT and CDR2 is YENEEA. V shed 4 bases and J shed 5 bases, with 17 bases lying between them. The chain's CDR3 is CASSWGLGRGETQYF. CDR3 nucleotide sequence: TGTGCCAGCAGCTGGGGTTTGGGGCGTGGGGAGACCCAGTACTTC.

V gene TRBV5-4 combines with J gene TRBJ2-2; a possible D gene is TRBD1 (5 bases). The CDR3 loop spans 16 amino acids. Germline loops: CDR1 SGHNT, CDR2 YYREEE (reference sequence). The V end was cut by 1 base, the J end by 3 bases, with 13 bases between. The CDR3 reads CASSLKLGADTGELFF. For the CDR3, the DNA is TGTGCCAGCAGCTTGAAGTTAGGGGCGGACACCGGGGAGCTGTTTTTT.

The rearrangement uses TRBV5-8 and TRBJ1-4; no clear D. Trimming took 1 base from V and 5 from J, leaving 6 bases between them. The CDR3 consists of 13 residues. In germline, CDR1 is SGHTS, CDR2 YDEGEE. The CDR3 reads CASSLRANEKLFF. The CDR3 region has the DNA TGTGCCAGCAGCTTGAGAGCGAATGAAAAACTGTTTTTT. Complete variable domain (other parts from reference TRBV5-8 and TRBJ1-4): EAGVTQSPTHLIKTRGQQATLRCSPISGHTSVYWYQQALGLGLQFLLWYDEGEERNRGNFPPRFSGRQFPNYSSELNVNALELEDSALYLCASSLRANEKLFFGSGTQLSVL.

The gene calls are TRBV13 and TRBJ1-2; TRBD1 agrees at 9 bases. Germline V CDR1 and CDR2: PRHDT, FYEKMQ (reference sequence). This CDR3 has 15 amino acids. V lost 4 bases to trimming and J lost 6 bases; unmatched junction nucleotides: 9. In DNA, the CDR3 is TGTGCCAGCAGCTATATCGGGACAGGGCGGGATGGCTACACCTTC. It yields the protein CASSYIGTGRDGYTF.

The J gene is TRBJ1-5, the V gene TRBV7-2; perhaps TRBD1 as D (6 bases). Per germline, CDR1 SGHTA and CDR2 FQGNSA. The V end lost 5 bases, the J end lost 7 bases, and 15 bases lay between the germline ends. CDR3 length equals 14 residues. CDR3 protein: CASSPGEFRQPQHF. The DNA for the CDR3 is TGTGCCAGCAGCCCAGGGGAATTTCGCCAGCCCCAGCATTTT. The entire variable domain, with the rest obtained from reference TRBV7-2 and TRBJ1-5, is as follows: GAGVSQSPSNKVTEKGKDVELRCDPISGHTALYWYRQSLGQGLEFLIYFQGNSAPDKSGLPSDRFSAERTGGSVSTLTIQRTQQEDSAVYLCASSPGEFRQPQHFGDGTRLSIL.

The chain couples TRBV19 to TRBJ2-1; D not certain. Germline CDR1 and CDR2: LNHDA and SQIVND (reference sequence). V lost 3 bases, J lost 9 bases, and 15 bases lay in between. The CDR3 consists of 14 residues. The CDR3 loop is CASSIGRPSGEQFF. In DNA, the CDR3 is TGTGCCAGTAGTATTGGCAGGCCCTCGGGTGAGCAGTTCTTC.

The chain has TRBV13 and TRBJ2-1; 7 nucleotides agree with TRBD2. With 2 bases clipped from V and 4 bases from J, the junction kept 5 bases outside the gene matches. The CDR3 loop spans 15 amino acids. Germline CDR1 reads PRHDT; CDR2 reads FYEKMQ (reference sequence). The chain's CDR3 is CASSLSAGGYNEQFF. CDR3 sequence (DNA): TGTGCCAGCAGCTTAAGCGCCGGGGGGTACAATGAGCAGTTCTTC.

This clone was seen more than once but under ten times. The genes are TRBV3-1 (or the pseudogene TRBV3-2) and TRBJ1-4; D is unclear. Trimming removed 4 bases from V and 7 bases from J, with 16 bases in between. CDR3 size: 15 residues. Germline assignment: CDR1 LGHDT and CDR2 YNNKEL (reference sequence). CDR3 coding DNA: TGTGCCAGCAGCCCTTGGGTTGGGTTTACTGAAAAACTGTTTTTT. Protein: CASSPWVGFTEKLFF.